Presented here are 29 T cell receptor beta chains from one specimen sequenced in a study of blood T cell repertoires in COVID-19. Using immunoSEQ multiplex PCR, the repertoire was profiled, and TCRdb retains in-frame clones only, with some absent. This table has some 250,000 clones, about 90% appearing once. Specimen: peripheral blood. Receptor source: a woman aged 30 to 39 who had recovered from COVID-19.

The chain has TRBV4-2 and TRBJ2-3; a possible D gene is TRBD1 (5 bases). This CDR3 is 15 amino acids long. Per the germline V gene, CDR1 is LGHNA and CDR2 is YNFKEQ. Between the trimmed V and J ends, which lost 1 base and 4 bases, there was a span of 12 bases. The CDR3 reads CASSQGTGGSDTQYF. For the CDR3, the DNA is TGTGCCAGCAGCCAAGGAACAGGTGGGTCAGATACGCAGTATTTT.

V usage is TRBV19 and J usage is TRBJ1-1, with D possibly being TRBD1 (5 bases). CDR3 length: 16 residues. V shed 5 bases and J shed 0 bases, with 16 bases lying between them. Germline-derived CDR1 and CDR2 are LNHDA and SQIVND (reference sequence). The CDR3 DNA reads TGTGCCAGTAGTTCCTGGGGGGGGAACATGAACACTGAAGCTTTCTTT. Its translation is CASSSWGGNMNTEAFF.

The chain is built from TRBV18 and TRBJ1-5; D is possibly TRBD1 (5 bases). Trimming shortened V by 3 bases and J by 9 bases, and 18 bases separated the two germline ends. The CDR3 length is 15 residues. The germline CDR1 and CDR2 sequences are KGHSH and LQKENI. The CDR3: CASSPRRQDQGPQHF. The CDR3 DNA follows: TGTGCCAGCTCACCTAGACGTCAGGATCAGGGGCCCCAGCATTTT.

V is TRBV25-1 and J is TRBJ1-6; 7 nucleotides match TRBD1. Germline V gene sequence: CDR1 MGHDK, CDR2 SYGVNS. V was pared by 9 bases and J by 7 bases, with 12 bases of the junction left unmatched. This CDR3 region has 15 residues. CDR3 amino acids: CASTLDRVGNSPLHF. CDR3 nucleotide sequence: TGTGCCAGTACTCTTGACAGGGTCGGGAATTCACCCCTCCACTTT. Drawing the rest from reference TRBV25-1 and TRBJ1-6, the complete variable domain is EADIYQTPRYLVIGTGKKITLECSQTMGHDKMYWYQQDPGMELHLIHYSYGVNSTEKGDLSSESTVSRIRTEHFPLTLESARPSHTSQYLCASTLDRVGNSPLHFGNGTRLTVT.

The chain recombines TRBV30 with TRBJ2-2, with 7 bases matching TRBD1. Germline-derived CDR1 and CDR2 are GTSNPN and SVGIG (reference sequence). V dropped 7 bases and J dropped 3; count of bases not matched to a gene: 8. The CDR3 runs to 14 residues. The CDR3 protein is CASNQGVDTGELFF. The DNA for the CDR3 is TGTGCCTCAAACCAGGGGGTGGACACCGGGGAGCTGTTTTTT.

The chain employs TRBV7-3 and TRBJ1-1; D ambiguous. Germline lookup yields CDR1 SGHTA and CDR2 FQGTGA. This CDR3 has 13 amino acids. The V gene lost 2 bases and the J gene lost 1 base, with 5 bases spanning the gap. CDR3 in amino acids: CASSLQKNTEAFF. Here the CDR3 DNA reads TGTGCCAGCAGCTTACAGAAGAACACTGAAGCTTTCTTT.

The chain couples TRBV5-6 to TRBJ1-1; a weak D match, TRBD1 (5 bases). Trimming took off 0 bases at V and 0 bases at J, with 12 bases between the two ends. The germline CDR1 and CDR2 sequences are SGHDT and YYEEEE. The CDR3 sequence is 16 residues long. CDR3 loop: CASSLGQGVLNTEAFF. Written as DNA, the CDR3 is TGTGCCAGCAGCTTGGGGCAGGGTGTCTTGAACACTGAAGCTTTCTTT.

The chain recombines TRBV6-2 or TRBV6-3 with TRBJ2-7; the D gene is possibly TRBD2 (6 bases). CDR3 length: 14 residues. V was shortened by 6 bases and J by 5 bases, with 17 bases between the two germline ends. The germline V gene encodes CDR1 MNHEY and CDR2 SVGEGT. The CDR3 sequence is CASSHLRRENEQYF. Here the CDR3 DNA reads TGTGCCAGCAGCCACCTGCGGAGGGAAAACGAGCAGTACTTC.

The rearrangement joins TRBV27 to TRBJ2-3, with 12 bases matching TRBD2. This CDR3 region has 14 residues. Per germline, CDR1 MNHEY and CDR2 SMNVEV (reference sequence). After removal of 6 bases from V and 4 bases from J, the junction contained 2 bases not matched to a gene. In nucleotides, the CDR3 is TGTGCCAGCAGACTAGCGGGGGGTTCAGATACGCAGTATTTT. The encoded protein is CASRLAGGSDTQYF.

The CDR3: CSVGTGELFF. The CDR3 nucleotides are TGCAGCGTCGGCACCGGGGAGCTGTTTTTT. The chain is built from TRBV29-1 and TRBJ2-2; unclear D gene. The CDR3 runs to 10 residues. The V and J ends lost 6 bases and 4 bases respectively, with 3 bases between them. Germline CDR1 reads SQVTM; CDR2 reads ANQGSEA.

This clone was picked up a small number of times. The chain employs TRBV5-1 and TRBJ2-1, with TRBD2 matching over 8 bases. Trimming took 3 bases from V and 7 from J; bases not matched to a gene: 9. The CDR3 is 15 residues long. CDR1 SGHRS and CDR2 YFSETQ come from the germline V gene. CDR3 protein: CASSSNAGGGNEQFF. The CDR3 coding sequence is TGCGCCAGCAGCTCTAATGCGGGGGGCGGTAATGAGCAGTTCTTC.

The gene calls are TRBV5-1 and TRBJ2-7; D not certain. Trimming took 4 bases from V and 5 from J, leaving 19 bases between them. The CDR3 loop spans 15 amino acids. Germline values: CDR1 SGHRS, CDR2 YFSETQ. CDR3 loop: CASSPSGLFTNEQYF. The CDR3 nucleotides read TGCGCCAGCAGCCCCTCGGGTCTTTTTACTAACGAGCAGTACTTC.

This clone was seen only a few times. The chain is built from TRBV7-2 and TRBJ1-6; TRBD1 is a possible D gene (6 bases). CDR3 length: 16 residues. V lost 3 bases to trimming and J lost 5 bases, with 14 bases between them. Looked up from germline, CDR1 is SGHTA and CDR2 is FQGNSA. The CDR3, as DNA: TGTGCCAGCAGCTTCCTTAACAGGGAAGATAATTCACCCCTCCACTTT. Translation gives CASSFLNREDNSPLHF. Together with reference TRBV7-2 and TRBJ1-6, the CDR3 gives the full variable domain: GAGVSQSPSNKVTEKGKDVELRCDPISGHTALYWYRQSLGQGLEFLIYFQGNSAPDKSGLPSDRFSAERTGGSVSTLTIQRTQQEDSAVYLCASSFLNREDNSPLHFGNGTRLTVT.

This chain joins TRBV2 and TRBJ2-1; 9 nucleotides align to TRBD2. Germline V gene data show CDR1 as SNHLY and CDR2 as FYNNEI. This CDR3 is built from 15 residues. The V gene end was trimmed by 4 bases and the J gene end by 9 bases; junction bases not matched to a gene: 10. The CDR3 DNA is TGTGCCAGCAGTGTAGGCGGGGGGGCTTTGACTGAGCAGTTCTTC. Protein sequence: CASSVGGGALTEQFF.

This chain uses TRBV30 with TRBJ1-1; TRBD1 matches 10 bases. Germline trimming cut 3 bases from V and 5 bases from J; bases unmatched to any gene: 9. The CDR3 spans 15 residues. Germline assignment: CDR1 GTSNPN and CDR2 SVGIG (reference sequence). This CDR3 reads CAWRPSDRGRTEAFF. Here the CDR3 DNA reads TGTGCCTGGAGGCCCTCTGACAGGGGGCGAACTGAAGCTTTCTTT.

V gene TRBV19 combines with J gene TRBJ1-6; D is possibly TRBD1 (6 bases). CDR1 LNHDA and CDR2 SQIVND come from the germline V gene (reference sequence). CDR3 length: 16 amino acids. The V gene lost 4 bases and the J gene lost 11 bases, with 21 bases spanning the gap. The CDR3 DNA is TGTGCCAGTAGTACCGCAGGGAGGGGGATTTCGACACCCCTCCACTTT. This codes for CASSTAGRGISTPLHF.

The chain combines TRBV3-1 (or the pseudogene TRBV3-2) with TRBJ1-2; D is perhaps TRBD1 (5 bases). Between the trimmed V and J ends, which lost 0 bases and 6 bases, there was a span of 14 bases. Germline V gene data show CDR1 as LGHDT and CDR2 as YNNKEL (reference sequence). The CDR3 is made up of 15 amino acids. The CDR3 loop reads CASSQDPAGRDGYTF. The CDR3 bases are TGTGCCAGCAGCCAAGATCCGGCAGGGAGGGATGGCTACACCTTC.

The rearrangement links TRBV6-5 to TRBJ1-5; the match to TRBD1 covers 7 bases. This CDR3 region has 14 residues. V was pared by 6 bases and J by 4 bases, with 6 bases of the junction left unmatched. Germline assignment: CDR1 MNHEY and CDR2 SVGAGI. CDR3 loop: CASSPGGLNQPQHF. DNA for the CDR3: TGTGCCAGCAGCCCAGGGGGGCTAAATCAGCCCCAGCATTTT.

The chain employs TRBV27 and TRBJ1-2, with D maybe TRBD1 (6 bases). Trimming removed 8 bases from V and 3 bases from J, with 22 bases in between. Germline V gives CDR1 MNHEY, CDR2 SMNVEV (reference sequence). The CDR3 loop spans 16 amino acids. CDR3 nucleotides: TGTGCCAGCGGTTCCATTGGGGGCATGGCTGACTATGGCTACACCTTC. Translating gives CASGSIGGMADYGYTF.

CDR3 in amino acids: CASSIRQGTYGYTF. CDR3 bases: TGTGCCAGCAGCATAAGACAGGGGACCTATGGCTACACCTTC. The V and J genes are TRBV7-2 and TRBJ1-2, with 8 positions matching TRBD1. J was trimmed by 4 bases and V by 5 bases; bases with no gene match: 6. This CDR3 is built from 14 residues. CDR1 and CDR2 from the germline V gene are SGHTA and FQGNSA.

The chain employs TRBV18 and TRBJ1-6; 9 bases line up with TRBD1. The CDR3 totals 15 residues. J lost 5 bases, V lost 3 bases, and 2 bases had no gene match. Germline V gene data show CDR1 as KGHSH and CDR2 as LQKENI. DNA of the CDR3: TGTGCCAGCTCACCGGGGACAGGGAATAATTCACCCCTCCACTTT. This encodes CASSPGTGNNSPLHF.

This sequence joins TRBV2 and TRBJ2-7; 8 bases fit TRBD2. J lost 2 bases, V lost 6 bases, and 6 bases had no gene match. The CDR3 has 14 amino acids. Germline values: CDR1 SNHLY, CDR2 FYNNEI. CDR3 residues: CASRYSGGAYEQYF. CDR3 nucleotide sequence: TGTGCCAGCAGATACTCCGGGGGGGCCTACGAGCAGTACTTC.

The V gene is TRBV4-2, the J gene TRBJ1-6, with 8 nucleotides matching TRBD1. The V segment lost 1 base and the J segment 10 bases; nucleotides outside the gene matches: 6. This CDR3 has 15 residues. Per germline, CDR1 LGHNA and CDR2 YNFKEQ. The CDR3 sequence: CASSQGGQGSSPLHF. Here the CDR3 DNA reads TGTGCCAGCAGCCAAGGTGGACAGGGAAGCTCACCCCTCCACTTT.

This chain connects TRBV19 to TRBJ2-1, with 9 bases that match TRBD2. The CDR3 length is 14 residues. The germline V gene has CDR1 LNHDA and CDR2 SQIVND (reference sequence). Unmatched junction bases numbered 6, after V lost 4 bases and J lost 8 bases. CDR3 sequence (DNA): TGTGCCAGTAGTAGGCGGGGGGGTGAAGATGAGCAGTTCTTC. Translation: CASSRRGGEDEQFF.

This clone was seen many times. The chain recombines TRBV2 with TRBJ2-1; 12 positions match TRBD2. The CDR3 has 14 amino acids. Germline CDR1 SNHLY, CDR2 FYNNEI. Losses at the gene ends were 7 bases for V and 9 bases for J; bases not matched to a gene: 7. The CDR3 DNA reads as TGTGCCAGCACCCAACTAGCGGGGGGCCGTGAGCAGTTCTTC. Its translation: CASTQLAGGREQFF.

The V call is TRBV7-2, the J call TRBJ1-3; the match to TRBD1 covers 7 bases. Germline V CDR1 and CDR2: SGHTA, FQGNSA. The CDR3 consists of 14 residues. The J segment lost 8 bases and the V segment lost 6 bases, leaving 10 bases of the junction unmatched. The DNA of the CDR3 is TGTGCCAGCAGACGCCGGGAGGGGGCTCACACCATATATTTT. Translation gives CASRRREGAHTIYF. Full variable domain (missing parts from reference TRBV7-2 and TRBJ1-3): GAGVSQSPSNKVTEKGKDVELRCDPISGHTALYWYRQSLGQGLEFLIYFQGNSAPDKSGLPSDRFSAERTGGSVSTLTIQRTQQEDSAVYLCASRRREGAHTIYFGEGSWLTVV.

The CDR3 DNA is TGTGCCAGTAGTATCACTAGCGGAAACCCTTCAGGGGAGCTGTTTTTT. This codes for CASSITSGNPSGELFF. The genes are TRBV19 and TRBJ2-2; TRBD2 matches at 8 bases. The V gene end was trimmed by 3 bases and the J gene end by 8 bases; junction bases not matched to a gene: 11. Germline CDR1 LNHDA, CDR2 SQIVND (reference sequence). CDR3 length equals 16 residues.

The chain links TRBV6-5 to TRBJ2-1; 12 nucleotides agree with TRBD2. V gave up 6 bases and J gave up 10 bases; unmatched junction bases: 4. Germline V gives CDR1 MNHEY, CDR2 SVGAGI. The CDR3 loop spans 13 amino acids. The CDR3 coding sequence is TGTGCCAGCAGACTAGCGGGGGGACGGGAGCAGTTCTTC. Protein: CASRLAGGREQFF.

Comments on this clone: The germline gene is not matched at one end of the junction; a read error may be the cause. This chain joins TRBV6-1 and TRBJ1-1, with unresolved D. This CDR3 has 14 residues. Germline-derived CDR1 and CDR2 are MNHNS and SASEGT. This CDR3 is CASREVTTNTEAFF. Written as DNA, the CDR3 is TGTGCCAGCAGGGAAGTTACGACTAACACTGAAGCTTTCTTT.